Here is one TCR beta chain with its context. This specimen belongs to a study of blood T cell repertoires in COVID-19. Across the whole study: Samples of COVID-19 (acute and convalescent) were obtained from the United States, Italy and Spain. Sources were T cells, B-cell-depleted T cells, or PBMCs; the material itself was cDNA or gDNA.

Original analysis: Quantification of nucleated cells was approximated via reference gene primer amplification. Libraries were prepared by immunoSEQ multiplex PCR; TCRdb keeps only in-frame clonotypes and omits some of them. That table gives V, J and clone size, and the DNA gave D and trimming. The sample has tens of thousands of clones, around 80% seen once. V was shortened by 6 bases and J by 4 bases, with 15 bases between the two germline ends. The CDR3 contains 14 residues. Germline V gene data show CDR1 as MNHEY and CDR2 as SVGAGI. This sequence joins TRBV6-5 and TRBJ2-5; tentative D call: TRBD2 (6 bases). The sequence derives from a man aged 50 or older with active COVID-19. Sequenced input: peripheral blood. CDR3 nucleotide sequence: TGTGCCAGCAGGAGGCGGGGTTCGGCAGAGACCCAGTACTTC. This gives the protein CASRRRGSAETQYF.